This T cell receptor beta chain came from a study of identical twins. Concerning this clonotype: Its antigen is currently unknown.

The study, taken as a whole, reports: Without tracking the same donors, conclusions rested on cross-sectional statistical analysis. Sequences that were out-of-frame, alpha and twin-shared displayed an excess of low generation probability.

V was clipped by 0 bases and J by 5 bases, with 12 bases between them. Germline CDR1 is SGHRS and CDR2 is YFSETQ. The CDR3 length is 15 residues. TCRdb used MiXCR to reprocess the 5' RACE reads, holding one entry per CDR3 protein. The sample shows some 96,000 distinct CDR3 sequences, about 6.1% of them seen only once. The rearrangement links TRBV5-1 to TRBJ2-1; D ambiguous. The sequence derives from a woman in her 50s in good health. Sequencing input: memory T cells sorted from blood. CDR3 residues: CASSLGPDPNNEQFF. The CDR3 DNA reads as TGCGCCAGCAGCTTGGGGCCGGACCCCAACAATGAGCAGTTCTTC. Combining the CDR3 with reference TRBV5-1 and TRBJ2-1 gives the whole variable domain KAGVTQTPRYLIKTRGQQVTLSCSPISGHRSVSWYQQTPGQGLQFLFEYFSETQRNKGNFPGRFSGRQFSNSRSEMNVSTLELGDSALYLCASSLGPDPNNEQFFGPGTRLTVL.